This T cell receptor (beta chain) comes out of a study of shared T cell receptors in the human thymus. The V gene lost 0 bases and the J gene lost 5 bases, with 17 bases spanning the gap. In germline, CDR1 is SGHRS, CDR2 YFSETQ. CDR3 length: 17 residues. The data were produced by immunoSEQ multiplex PCR, yet TCRdb's version contains in-frame clones alone and is incomplete. The table records hundreds of thousands of clones, about 89% of them present only once. The sample was also linked to a second study, of human thymus T cells. That study adds: From resections taken during corrective heart surgery, the thymus tissue was obtained. Biased V and J segment usage appeared in thymus and peripheral blood. Related research has reported that thymic repertoires overlap highly among unrelated individuals.

The source is a boy under three years old with a congenital heart defect. Sequencing was done on a sample of thymocytes. The V call is TRBV5-1, the J call TRBJ2-2; a possible D gene is TRBD1 (6 bases). The CDR3 loop is CASSLVSGHQITGELFF. The CDR3 DNA reads as TGCGCCAGCAGCTTGGTTTCGGGACACCAAATTACCGGGGAGCTGTTTTTT.